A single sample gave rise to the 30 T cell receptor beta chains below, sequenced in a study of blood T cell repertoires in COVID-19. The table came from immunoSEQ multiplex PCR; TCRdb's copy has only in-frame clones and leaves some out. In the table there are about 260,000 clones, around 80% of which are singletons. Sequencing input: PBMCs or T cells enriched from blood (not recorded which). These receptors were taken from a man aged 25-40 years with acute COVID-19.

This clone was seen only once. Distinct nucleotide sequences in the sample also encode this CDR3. For the CDR3, the DNA is TGTGCCAGCTCACCAGGGCAAAACAATCAGCCCCAGCATTTT. Its protein product is CASSPGQNNQPQHF. The V and J genes are TRBV18 and TRBJ1-5, with no clear D. Germline-derived CDR1 and CDR2 are KGHSH and LQKENI. The CDR3 has 14 amino acids. V dropped 2 bases and J dropped 3 bases, with 8 bases sitting between them.

The CDR3 coding sequence is TGTGCCAGCAGCTTGGATGGCGGGATCGGCACCGGGGAGCTGTTTTTT. It is translated as CASSLDGGIGTGELFF. V gene TRBV5-8 combines with J gene TRBJ2-2; the D gene is possibly TRBD2 (6 bases). The V end was cut by 0 bases, the J end by 4 bases, with 13 bases between. This CDR3 region has 16 residues. CDR1 and CDR2 (germline): SGHTS, YDEGEE.

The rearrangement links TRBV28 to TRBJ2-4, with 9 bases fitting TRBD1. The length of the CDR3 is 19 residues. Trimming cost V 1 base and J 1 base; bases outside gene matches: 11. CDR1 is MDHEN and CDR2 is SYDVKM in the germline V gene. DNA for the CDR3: TGTGCCAGCAGTTTATACCGGGACAGGGAAAATGAGGCCAAAAACATTCAGTACTTC. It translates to CASSLYRDRENEAKNIQYF. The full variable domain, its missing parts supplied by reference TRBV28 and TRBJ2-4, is DVKVTQSSRYLVKRTGEKVFLECVQDMDHENMFWYRQDPGLGLRLIYFSYDVKMKEKGDIPEGYSVSREKKERFSLILESASTNQTSMYLCASSLYRDRENEAKNIQYFGAGTRLSVL.

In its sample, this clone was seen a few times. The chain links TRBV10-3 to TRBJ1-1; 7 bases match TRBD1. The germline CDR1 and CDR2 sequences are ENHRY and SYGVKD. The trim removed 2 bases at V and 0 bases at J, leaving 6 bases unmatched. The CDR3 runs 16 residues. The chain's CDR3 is CAISENRGVVNTEAFF. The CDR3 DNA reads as TGTGCCATCAGTGAGAACAGGGGAGTCGTGAACACTGAAGCTTTCTTT.

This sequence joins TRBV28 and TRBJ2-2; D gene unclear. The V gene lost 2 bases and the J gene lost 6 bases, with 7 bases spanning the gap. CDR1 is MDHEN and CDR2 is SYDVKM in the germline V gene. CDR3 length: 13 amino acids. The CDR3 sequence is CASSLMAPGELFF. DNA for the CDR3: TGTGCCAGCAGTTTAATGGCACCCGGGGAGCTGTTTTTT.

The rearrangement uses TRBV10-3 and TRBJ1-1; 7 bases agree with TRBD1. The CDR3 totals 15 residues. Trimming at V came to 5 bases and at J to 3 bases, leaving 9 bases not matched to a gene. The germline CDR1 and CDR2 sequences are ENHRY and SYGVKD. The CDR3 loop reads CAISPTGTGDTEAFF. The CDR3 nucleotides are TGTGCCATCAGTCCGACAGGGACGGGGGACACTGAAGCTTTCTTT.

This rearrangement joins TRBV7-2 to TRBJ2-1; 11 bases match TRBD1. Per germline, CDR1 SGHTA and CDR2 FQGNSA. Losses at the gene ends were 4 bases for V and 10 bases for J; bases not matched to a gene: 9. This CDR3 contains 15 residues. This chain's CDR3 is CASSSRRDRGVEQFF. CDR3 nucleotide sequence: TGTGCCAGCAGCTCCCGGCGGGACAGGGGGGTGGAGCAGTTCTTC.

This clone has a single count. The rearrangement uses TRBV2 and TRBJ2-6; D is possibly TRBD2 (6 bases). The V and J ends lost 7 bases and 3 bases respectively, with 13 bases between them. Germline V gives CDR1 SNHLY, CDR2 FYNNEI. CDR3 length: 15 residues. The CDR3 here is CASKEGIFGANVLTF. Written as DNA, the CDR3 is TGTGCCAGCAAGGAGGGGATCTTTGGGGCCAACGTCCTGACTTTC.

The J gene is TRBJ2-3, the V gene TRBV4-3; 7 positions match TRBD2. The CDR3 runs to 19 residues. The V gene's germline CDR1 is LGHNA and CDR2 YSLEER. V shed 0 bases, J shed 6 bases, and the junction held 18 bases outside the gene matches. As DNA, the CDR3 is TGCGCCAGCAGCCAAGATTGGACCAGCGGGATAGCCTCGGGGGATACGCAGTATTTT. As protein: CASSQDWTSGIASGDTQYF.

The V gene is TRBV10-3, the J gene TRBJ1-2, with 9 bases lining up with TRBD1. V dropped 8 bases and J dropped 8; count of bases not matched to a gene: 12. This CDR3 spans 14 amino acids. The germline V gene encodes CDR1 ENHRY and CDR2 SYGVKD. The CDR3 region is CAIASVQGAEGYTF. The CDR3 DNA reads TGTGCCATCGCGAGTGTACAGGGGGCGGAAGGCTACACCTTC.

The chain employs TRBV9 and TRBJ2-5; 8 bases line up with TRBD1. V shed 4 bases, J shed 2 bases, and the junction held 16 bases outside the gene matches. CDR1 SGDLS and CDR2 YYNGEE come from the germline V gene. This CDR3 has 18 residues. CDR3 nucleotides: TGTGCCAGCAGCAGTCTCCAGGGGGCCCTGACAACGCAAGAGACCCAGTACTTC. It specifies CASSSLQGALTTQETQYF.

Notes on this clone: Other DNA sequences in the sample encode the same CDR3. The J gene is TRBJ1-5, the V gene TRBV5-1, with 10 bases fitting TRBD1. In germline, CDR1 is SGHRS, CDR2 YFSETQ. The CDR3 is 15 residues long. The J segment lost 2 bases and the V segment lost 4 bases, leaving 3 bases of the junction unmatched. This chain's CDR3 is CASSLGTGGNQPQHF. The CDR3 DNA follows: TGCGCCAGCAGCCTCGGGACAGGGGGCAATCAGCCCCAGCATTTT. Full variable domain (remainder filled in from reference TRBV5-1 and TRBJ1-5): KAGVTQTPRYLIKTRGQQVTLSCSPISGHRSVSWYQQTPGQGLQFLFEYFSETQRNKGNFPGRFSGRQFSNSRSEMNVSTLELGDSALYLCASSLGTGGNQPQHFGDGTRLSIL.

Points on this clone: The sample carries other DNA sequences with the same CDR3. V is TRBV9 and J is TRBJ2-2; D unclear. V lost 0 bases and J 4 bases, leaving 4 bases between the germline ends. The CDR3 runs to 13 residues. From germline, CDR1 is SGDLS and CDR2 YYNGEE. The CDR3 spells CASSVGGTGELFF. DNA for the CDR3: TGTGCCAGCAGCGTAGGAGGCACCGGGGAGCTGTTTTTT. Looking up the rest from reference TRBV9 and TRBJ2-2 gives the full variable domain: DSGVTQTPKHLITATGQRVTLRCSPRSGDLSVYWYQQSLDQGLQFLIQYYNGEERAKGNILERFSAQQFPDLHSELNLSSLELGDSALYFCASSVGGTGELFFGEGSRLTVL.

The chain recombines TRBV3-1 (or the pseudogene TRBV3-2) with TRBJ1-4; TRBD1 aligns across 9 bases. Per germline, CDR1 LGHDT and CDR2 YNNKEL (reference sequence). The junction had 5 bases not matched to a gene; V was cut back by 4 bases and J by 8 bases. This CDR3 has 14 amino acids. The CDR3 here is CASSPRDRVEKLFF. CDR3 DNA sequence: TGTGCCAGCAGCCCCCGGGACAGGGTGGAAAAACTGTTTTTT.

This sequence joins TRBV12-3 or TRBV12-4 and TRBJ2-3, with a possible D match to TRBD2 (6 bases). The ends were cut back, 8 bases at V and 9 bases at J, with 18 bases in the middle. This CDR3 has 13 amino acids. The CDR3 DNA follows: TGTGCCAGCCGGAGGGAGGCGGGAAGAACGCAGTATTTT. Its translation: CASRREAGRTQYF.

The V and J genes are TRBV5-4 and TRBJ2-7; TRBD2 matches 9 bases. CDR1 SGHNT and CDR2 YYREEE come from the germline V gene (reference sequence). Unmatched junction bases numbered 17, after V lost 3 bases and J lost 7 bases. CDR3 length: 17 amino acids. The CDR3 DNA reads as TGTGCCAGCAGCTCCCAGGGGAGCGGGGGGCATCTTGAGGAGCAGTACGTC. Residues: CASSSQGSGGHLEEQYV.

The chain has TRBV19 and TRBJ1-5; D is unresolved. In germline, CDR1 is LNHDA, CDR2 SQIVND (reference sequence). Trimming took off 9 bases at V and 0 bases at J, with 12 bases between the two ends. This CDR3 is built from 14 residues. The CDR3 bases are TGTGCCAGCGATTCGAGGTCTAGCAATCAGCCCCAGCATTTT. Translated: CASDSRSSNQPQHF.

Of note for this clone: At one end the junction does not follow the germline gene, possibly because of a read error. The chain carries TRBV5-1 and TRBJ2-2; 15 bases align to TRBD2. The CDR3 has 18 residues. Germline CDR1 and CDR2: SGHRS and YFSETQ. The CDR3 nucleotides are TGTGCCAGCAGCTTGGGACTAGCGGGAGGCTCGAACACCGGGGAGCTGTTTTTT. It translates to CASSLGLAGGSNTGELFF.

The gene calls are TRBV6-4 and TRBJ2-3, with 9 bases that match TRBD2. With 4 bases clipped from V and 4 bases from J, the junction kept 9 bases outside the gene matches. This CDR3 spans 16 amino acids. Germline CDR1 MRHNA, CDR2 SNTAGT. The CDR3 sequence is CASSVTGGGAADTQYF. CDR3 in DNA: TGTGCCAGCAGTGTGACGGGCGGGGGGGCCGCAGATACGCAGTATTTT.

CDR3 region: CASSQTPVEQYV. The CDR3 DNA sequence: TGTGCCAGCAGCCAAACCCCAGTCGAGCAGTACGTC. The rearrangement uses TRBV7-9 and TRBJ2-7, with D unresolved. CDR1 SEHNR and CDR2 FQNEAQ come from the germline V gene (reference sequence). The CDR3 is 12 residues long. V dropped 5 bases and J dropped 6 bases, with 11 bases sitting between them.

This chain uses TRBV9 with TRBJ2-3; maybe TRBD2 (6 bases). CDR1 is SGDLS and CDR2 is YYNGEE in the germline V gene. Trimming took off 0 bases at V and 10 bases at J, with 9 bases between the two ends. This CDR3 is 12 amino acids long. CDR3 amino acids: CASSVELASQYF. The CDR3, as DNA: TGTGCCAGCAGCGTAGAACTAGCATCGCAGTATTTT.

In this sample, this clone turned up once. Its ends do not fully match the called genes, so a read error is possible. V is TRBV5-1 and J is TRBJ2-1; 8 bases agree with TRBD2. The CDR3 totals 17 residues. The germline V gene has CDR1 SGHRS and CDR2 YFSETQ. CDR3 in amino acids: CASSLSPGAGVSSEQFF. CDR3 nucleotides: TGTGCCAGCAGCTTGAGTCCAGGAGCGGGAGTTTCGAGTGAGCAGTTCTTC.

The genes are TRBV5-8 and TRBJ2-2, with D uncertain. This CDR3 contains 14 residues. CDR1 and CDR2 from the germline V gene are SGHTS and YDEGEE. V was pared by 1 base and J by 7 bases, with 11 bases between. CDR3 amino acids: CASSLLVLRGELFF. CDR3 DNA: TGTGCCAGCAGCTTGCTGGTTTTGCGCGGGGAGCTGTTTTTT.

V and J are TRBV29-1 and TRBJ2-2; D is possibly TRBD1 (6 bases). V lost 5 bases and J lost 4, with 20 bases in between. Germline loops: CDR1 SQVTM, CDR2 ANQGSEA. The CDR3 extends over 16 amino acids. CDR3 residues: CSVLRGNTGSTGELFF. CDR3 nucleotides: TGCAGCGTTTTGAGGGGAAACACAGGGTCCACCGGGGAGCTGTTTTTT.

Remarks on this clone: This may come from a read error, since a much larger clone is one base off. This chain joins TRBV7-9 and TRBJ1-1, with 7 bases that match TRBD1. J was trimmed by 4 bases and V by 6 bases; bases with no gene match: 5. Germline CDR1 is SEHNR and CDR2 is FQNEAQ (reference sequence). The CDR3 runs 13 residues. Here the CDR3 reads CASRVAGGTEAFF. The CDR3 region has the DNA TGTGCCAGCAGGGTAGCAGGGGGCACTGAAGCTTTCTTT.

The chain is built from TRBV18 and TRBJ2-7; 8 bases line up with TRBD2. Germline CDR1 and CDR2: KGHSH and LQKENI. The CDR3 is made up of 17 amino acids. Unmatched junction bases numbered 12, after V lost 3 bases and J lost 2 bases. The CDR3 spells CASSPSGVSGGTYEQYV. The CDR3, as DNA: TGTGCCAGCTCACCCTCCGGGGTGAGCGGGGGTACCTACGAGCAGTACGTC.

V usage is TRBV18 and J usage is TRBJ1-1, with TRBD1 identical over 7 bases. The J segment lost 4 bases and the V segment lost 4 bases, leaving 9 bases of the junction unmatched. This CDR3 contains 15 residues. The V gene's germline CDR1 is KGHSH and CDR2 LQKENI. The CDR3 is CASSRIEGQITEAFF. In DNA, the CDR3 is TGTGCCAGCTCACGTATTGAGGGACAGATCACTGAAGCTTTCTTT.

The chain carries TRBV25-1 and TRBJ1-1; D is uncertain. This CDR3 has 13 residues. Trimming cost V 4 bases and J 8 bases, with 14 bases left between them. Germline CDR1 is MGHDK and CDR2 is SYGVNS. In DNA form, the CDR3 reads TGTGCCAGCAGTGCCAAGTCCCAGATGGAAGCTTTCTTT. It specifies CASSAKSQMEAFF.

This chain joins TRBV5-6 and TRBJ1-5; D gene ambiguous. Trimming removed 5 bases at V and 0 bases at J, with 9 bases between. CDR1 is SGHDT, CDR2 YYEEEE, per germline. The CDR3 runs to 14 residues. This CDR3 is CASSLKYSNQPQHF. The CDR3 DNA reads TGTGCCAGCAGTCTAAAGTATAGCAATCAGCCCCAGCATTTT.

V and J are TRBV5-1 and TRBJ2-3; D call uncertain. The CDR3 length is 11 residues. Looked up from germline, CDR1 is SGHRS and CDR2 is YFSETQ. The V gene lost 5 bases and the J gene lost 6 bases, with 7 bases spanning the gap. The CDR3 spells CASRLEDTQYF. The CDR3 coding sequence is TGCGCCAGCAGGCTGGAGGATACGCAGTATTTT.